These 3 T cell receptor beta chains share one sample of origin, sequenced in a study of OX40 agonist ivuxolimab in advanced cancers. Library construction relied on the immunoSEQ multiplex PCR assay. TCRdb obtained this table from immuneACCESS and retained in-frame rearrangements with V and J assigned. These tables miss some clones; where compared with another copy, unresolved V genes account for less than half of the shortfall, and the remainder is unexplained. For this sample the table gives roughly 60,000 clones, of which around four fifths were detected only once. 3.7% of the sample belongs to the ten largest clones. The sample in question was CD4+ or CD8+ T cells sorted from blood, obtained in a trial of the OX40 agonist ivuxolimab. The receptors here all came from an adult with an advanced solid tumor such as melanoma, head and neck, liver or kidney cancer.

The chain joins TRBV11-2 to TRBJ2-7; unclear D gene. This CDR3 is 11 amino acids long. V lost 6 bases and J lost 6, with 9 bases in between. Germline CDR1 SGHAT, CDR2 FQNNGV. The CDR3 reads CASRLMGEQYF. In nucleotides, the CDR3 is TGTGCCAGCAGGTTAATGGGCGAGCAGTACTTC.

J is TRBJ1-1 and V is TRBV2, with 8 positions matching TRBD1. The CDR3 has 14 residues. Germline V lookup: CDR1 SNHLY, CDR2 FYNNEI. With V trimmed by 6 bases and J by 4 bases, 7 bases remained unmatched. CDR3 in DNA: TGTGCCAGCAGGGCGCCCACAGGGGGCACTGAAGCTTTCTTT. It is translated as CASRAPTGGTEAFF.

This chain uses TRBV7-2 with TRBJ2-3, with D unclear. The CDR3 contains 14 residues. From germline, CDR1 is SGHTA and CDR2 FQGNSA. The germline V and J ends were trimmed by 0 bases and 4 bases, with 8 bases remaining between them. CDR3 nucleotides: TGTGCCAGCAGCTTAGCAAGGGTGTCAGATACGCAGTATTTT. Amino acid sequence: CASSLARVSDTQYF.